This T cell receptor (beta chain) derives from a study of blood T cell repertoires in COVID-19. About the study: COVID-19 samples collected from the United States, Italy and Spain covered acute and convalescent phases. From T cells, B-cell-depleted T cells, or PBMCs came the material, which was cDNA or gDNA.

Per the original data handling: Reference gene primer amplification gave estimated nucleated cell counts. TCRdb's table, derived via immunoSEQ multiplex PCR, lists solely in-frame clones and lacks some. The V and J calls and clone size are taken from that table; D and trimming were inferred from the DNA. This table holds about 44,000 clones, about nine tenths found once. This clone appeared a single time. Germline V gene sequence: CDR1 MNHEY, CDR2 SVGEGT. The CDR3 runs to 17 residues. V lost 6 bases to trimming and J lost 2 bases; unmatched junction nucleotides: 14. Specimen: peripheral blood. The TCR comes from a woman older than 75 in a cohort sampled during active or convalescent COVID-19. V usage is TRBV6-2 or TRBV6-3 and J usage is TRBJ2-7; 9 bases agree with TRBD1. The CDR3 protein is CASSADRGNEKTYEQYF. The CDR3 nucleotides are TGTGCCAGCAGCGCCGACAGGGGGAACGAGAAGACCTACGAGCAGTACTTC.